The TCR beta chain under discussion was sequenced for a study of blood T cell repertoires in COVID-19. About the research overall: Collection of acute and convalescent COVID-19 samples took place in the United States, Italy and Spain.

Germline lookup yields CDR1 LNHNV and CDR2 YYDKDF (reference sequence). The CDR3 extends over 15 amino acids. The J segment lost 7 bases and the V segment lost 0 bases, leaving 8 bases of the junction unmatched. Method: immunoSEQ multiplex PCR; TCRdb's copy keeps in-frame clones and lacks some. Here the sample spans roughly 250,000 clones, around 81% being singletons. The gene calls are TRBV15 and TRBJ2-5; 7 bases agree with TRBD1. The receptor comes from a woman aged 55-70 years with active or convalescent COVID-19. Material for sequencing was peripheral blood. The CDR3 region has the DNA TGTGCCACCAGCAGAGAAGGAGAGGGGGCGGTGACCCAGTACTTC. It is translated as CATSREGEGAVTQYF.